The 15 T cell receptor beta chains reported below all come from one sample, sequenced in a study of T cells in tuberculosis. Using immunoSEQ multiplex PCR, the repertoire was profiled, and TCRdb retains in-frame clones only, with some absent. The table lists some 20,000 clones, around 91% of them singletons. Material: PBMCs. Every receptor here comes from a donor aged 5-35 years with latent tuberculosis or without tuberculosis infection.

The V gene is TRBV11-2, the J gene TRBJ2-7; 7 bases align to TRBD2. Germline V gives CDR1 SGHAT, CDR2 FQNNGV. The CDR3 length is 15 residues. V gave up 3 bases and J gave up 6 bases; unmatched junction bases: 11. This CDR3 is CASSLAGDSFTEQYF. CDR3 DNA sequence: TGTGCCAGCAGCTTGGCGGGGGATAGCTTTACCGAGCAGTACTTC.

The CDR3 loop is CASSLSDYRSSYEQYF. The CDR3 coding sequence is TGTGCCAGCAGCTTATCCGACTATCGGAGCTCCTACGAGCAGTACTTC. This sequence joins TRBV7-2 and TRBJ2-7, with D possibly matching TRBD2 (5 bases). The CDR3 consists of 16 residues. The germline V gene encodes CDR1 SGHTA and CDR2 FQGNSA. The V and J ends lost 2 bases and 0 bases respectively, with 14 bases between them. Supplemented by reference TRBV7-2 and TRBJ2-7, the full variable domain reads GAGVSQSPSNKVTEKGKDVELRCDPISGHTALYWYRQSLGQGLEFLIYFQGNSAPDKSGLPSDRFSAERTGGSVSTLTIQRTQQEDSAVYLCASSLSDYRSSYEQYFGPGTRLTVT.

This clone was observed a single time. CDR3: CASSFFPSRVNTEAFF. For the CDR3, the DNA is TGTGCCAGCAGTTTTTTCCCCTCACGGGTGAACACTGAAGCTTTCTTT. The chain recombines TRBV27 with TRBJ1-1; D uncertain. This CDR3 has 16 amino acids. CDR1 is MNHEY and CDR2 is SMNVEV in the germline V gene (reference sequence). With 3 bases removed from V and 0 bases from J, the gap between germline ends came to 14 bases.

This chain uses TRBV5-6 with TRBJ1-6; 8 bases agree with TRBD1. This CDR3 is 16 amino acids long. With V trimmed by 4 bases and J by 4 bases, 7 bases remained unmatched. Germline V gene lookup returns CDR1 SGHDT and CDR2 YYEEEE. The CDR3 coding sequence is TGTGCCAGCAGCCACGACAGGGGCAGGTATAATTCACCCCTCCACTTT. Translation gives CASSHDRGRYNSPLHF. The full variable domain, completed using reference TRBV5-6 and TRBJ1-6, is DAGVTQSPTHLIKTRGQQVTLRCSPKSGHDTVSWYQQALGQGPQFIFQYYEEEERQRGNFPDRFSGHQFPNYSSELNVNALLLGDSALYLCASSHDRGRYNSPLHFGNGTRLTVT.

This chain links TRBV5-1 with TRBJ1-3; tentative D call: TRBD1 (5 bases). The CDR3 runs to 14 residues. In germline, CDR1 is SGHRS, CDR2 YFSETQ. V was shortened by 4 bases and J by 6 bases, with 14 bases between the two germline ends. In DNA form, the CDR3 reads TGCGCCAGCAGCCCTGGTGGGGGACTAAACACCATATATTTT. Translating it yields CASSPGGGLNTIYF.

The V gene is TRBV27, the J gene TRBJ1-4; perhaps TRBD1 as D (5 bases). Deletions cut 8 bases from V and 5 bases from J, with 12 bases between. The germline V gene has CDR1 MNHEY and CDR2 SMNVEV (reference sequence). The CDR3 consists of 13 residues. The CDR3 DNA follows: TGTGCCAGCGGCTCACAGGAGAATGAAAAACTGTTTTTT. Translating gives CASGSQENEKLFF.

The chain recombines TRBV6-6 with TRBJ1-2; 8 nucleotides match TRBD1. The germline V gene has CDR1 MNHNY and CDR2 SVGAGI (reference sequence). V shed 5 bases, J shed 6 bases, and the junction held 5 bases outside the gene matches. The CDR3 has 13 amino acids. The CDR3 loop reads CASSQDRGNGYTF. As DNA, the CDR3 is TGTGCCAGCAGTCAAGACAGGGGCAATGGCTACACCTTC.

The chain combines TRBV5-6 with TRBJ1-1; no clear D. Germline V lookup: CDR1 SGHDT, CDR2 YYEEEE. The CDR3 is made up of 16 amino acids. The V and J ends lost 4 bases and 5 bases respectively, with 21 bases between them. CDR3 amino acids: CASSSISGRRSTEAFF. CDR3 sequence (DNA): TGTGCCAGCAGCAGTATATCGGGCCGGAGGAGTACTGAAGCTTTCTTT.

This clone was recorded only once. The gene calls are TRBV27 and TRBJ2-7; tentative D call: TRBD1 (5 bases). Germline lookup yields CDR1 MNHEY and CDR2 SMNVEV (reference sequence). This CDR3 comprises 15 residues. V lost 6 bases, J lost 3 bases, and 18 bases lay in between. The CDR3: CASREGTDILYEQYF. DNA of the CDR3: TGTGCCAGCAGGGAAGGAACGGACATTCTCTACGAGCAGTACTTC.

This sequence joins TRBV19 and TRBJ2-5; 11 nucleotides agree with TRBD2. J was trimmed by 5 bases and V by 4 bases; bases with no gene match: 12. Germline CDR1 LNHDA, CDR2 SQIVND (reference sequence). The length of the CDR3 is 17 residues. CDR3 DNA sequence: TGTGCCAGTAGTAAGCTAGCGGGGGGCCCCCCGAGGGAGACCCAGTACTTC. Translation: CASSKLAGGPPRETQYF.

V is TRBV9 and J is TRBJ2-3, with 12 nucleotides matching TRBD1. This CDR3 has 16 residues. Losses at the gene ends were 3 bases for V and 7 bases for J; bases not matched to a gene: 9. CDR1 and CDR2 (germline): SGDLS, YYNGEE. The CDR3: CASSEPGQGAVNTQYF. CDR3 DNA: TGTGCCAGCAGCGAGCCGGGACAGGGGGCTGTCAATACGCAGTATTTT.

This clone was picked up a small number of times. The rearrangement links TRBV19 to TRBJ1-2, with D maybe TRBD1 (6 bases). V lost 6 bases and J lost 5, with 19 bases in between. CDR3 size: 15 residues. Germline V gives CDR1 LNHDA, CDR2 SQIVND (reference sequence). This CDR3 reads CASSHREGPAYGYTF. In DNA, the CDR3 is TGTGCCAGTAGCCACAGGGAAGGCCCTGCTTATGGCTACACCTTC.

The J gene is TRBJ1-6, the V gene TRBV19, with 10 bases lining up with TRBD1. CDR1 LNHDA and CDR2 SQIVND come from the germline V gene (reference sequence). The CDR3 consists of 15 residues. The V segment lost 0 bases and the J segment 8 bases; nucleotides outside the gene matches: 1. The CDR3 coding sequence is TGTGCCAGTAGTATAGAGGACAGGGGGGATTCACCCCTCCACTTT. Residues: CASSIEDRGDSPLHF.

CDR3 protein: CASSYSGALAEQFF. The CDR3 coding sequence is TGTGCCAGCAGTTACTCGGGGGCGCTGGCTGAGCAGTTCTTC. This chain links TRBV6-5 with TRBJ2-1; D is perhaps TRBD1 (6 bases). CDR3 length: 14 residues. CDR1 and CDR2 from the germline V gene are MNHEY and SVGAGI. Trimming left V 0 bases short and J 9 bases short, with 12 bases between.

V is TRBV7-2 and J is TRBJ2-7, with 7 bases identical to TRBD1. CDR3 size: 15 residues. Trimming at V came to 0 bases and at J to 1 base, leaving 3 bases not matched to a gene. Germline lookup yields CDR1 SGHTA and CDR2 FQGNSA. The CDR3 loop reads CASSLAGQISYEQYF. CDR3 bases: TGTGCCAGCAGCTTAGCGGGACAGATATCCTACGAGCAGTACTTC.